This T cell receptor beta chain was captured by sequencing in a study of regulatory T cells in long-lasting Graves disease. Findings and caveats of the study: TCR diversity was lower in persistent Graves' patients than in newly diagnosed ones. No thyroid tissue was studied; the work used peripheral blood only.

There are 16 residues in the CDR3. The V gene's germline CDR1 is MNHEY and CDR2 SMNVEV (reference sequence). V lost 5 bases, J lost 5 bases, and 9 bases stayed unmatched. Time point noted: newly diagnosed GD, antithyroid drugs for less than 3 months. PBMCs provided the RNA from which the TCR library was made. This clonotype appeared many times. Antigen specificity is unknown. Sequencing libraries for TCR beta were prepared with iRepertoire HTBI primers and Arm-PCR of CDR3 regions. TCRdb analysed the multiplex PCR reads with MiXCR anew, one entry per CDR3 protein. The sample shows some 350,000 distinct CDR3 sequences, 15% to 20% of them seen only once. This same sample was also part of a study on T cells in Graves' hyperthyroidism and ophthalmopathy. That paper adds: A set of HTBI primers served as the primers for a first-round RT-PCR of the TCR CDR3.

The TCR originated in a woman between 18 and 29 years old with Graves disease. The starting material was peripheral blood mononuclear cells (PBMCs), obtained at new diagnosis, from a patient treated with antithyroid drugs. This chain links TRBV27 with TRBJ2-1, with 10 nucleotides matching TRBD2. The CDR3 bases are TGTGCCAGCAGTCTATACGAAGCGGGAGGGCACAATGAGCAGTTCTTC. Translated, it gives CASSLYEAGGHNEQFF.